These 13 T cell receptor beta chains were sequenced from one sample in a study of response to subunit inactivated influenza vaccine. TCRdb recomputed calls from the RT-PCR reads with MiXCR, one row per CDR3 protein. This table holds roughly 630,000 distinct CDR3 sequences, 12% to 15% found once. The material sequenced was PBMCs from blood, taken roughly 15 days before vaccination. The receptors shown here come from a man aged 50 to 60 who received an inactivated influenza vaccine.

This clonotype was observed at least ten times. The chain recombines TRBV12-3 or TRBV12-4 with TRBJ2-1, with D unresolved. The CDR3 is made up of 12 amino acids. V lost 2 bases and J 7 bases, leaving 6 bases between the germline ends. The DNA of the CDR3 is TGTGCCAGCAGTTTAATCGGGAATGAGCAGTTCTTC. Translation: CASSLIGNEQFF.

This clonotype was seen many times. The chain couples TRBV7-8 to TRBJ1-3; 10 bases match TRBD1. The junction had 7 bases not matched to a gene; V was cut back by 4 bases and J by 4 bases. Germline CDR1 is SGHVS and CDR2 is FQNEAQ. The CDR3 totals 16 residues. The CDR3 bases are TGTGCCAGCAGCTCAGCGGACAGGGGGTTCGGAAACACCATATATTTT. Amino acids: CASSSADRGFGNTIYF.

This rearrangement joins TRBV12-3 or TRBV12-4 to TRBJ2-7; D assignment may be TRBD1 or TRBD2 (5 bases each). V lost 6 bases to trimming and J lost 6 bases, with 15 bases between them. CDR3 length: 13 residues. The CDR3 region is CASSSLVGAEQYF. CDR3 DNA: TGTGCCAGCAGCTCACTAGTAGGGGCCGAGCAGTACTTC.

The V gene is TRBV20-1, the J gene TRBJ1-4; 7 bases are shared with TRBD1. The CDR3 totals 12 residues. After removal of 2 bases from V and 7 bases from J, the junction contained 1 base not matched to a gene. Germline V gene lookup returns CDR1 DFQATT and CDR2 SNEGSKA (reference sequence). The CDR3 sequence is CSARNRGEKLFF. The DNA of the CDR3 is TGCAGTGCTAGAAACAGGGGTGAAAAACTGTTTTTT.

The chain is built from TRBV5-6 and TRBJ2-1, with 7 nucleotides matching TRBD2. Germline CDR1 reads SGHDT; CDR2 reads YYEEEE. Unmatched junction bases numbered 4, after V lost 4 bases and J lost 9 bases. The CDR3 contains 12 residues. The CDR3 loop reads CASSIVAGEQFF. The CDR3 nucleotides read TGTGCCAGCAGCATTGTAGCGGGTGAGCAGTTCTTC.

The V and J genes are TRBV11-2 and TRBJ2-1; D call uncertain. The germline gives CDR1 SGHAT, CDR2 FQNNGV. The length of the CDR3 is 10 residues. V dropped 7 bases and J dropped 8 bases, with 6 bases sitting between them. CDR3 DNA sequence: TGTGCCAGCAAAAGGGATGAGCAGTTCTTC. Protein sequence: CASKRDEQFF.

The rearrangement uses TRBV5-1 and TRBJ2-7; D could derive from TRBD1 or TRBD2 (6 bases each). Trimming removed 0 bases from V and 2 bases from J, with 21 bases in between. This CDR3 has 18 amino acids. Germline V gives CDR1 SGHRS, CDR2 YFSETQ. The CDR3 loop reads CASSLGWTMPRGAYEQYF. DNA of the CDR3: TGCGCCAGCAGCTTGGGTTGGACTATGCCTAGGGGGGCCTACGAGCAGTACTTC. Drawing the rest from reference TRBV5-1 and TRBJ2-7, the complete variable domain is KAGVTQTPRYLIKTRGQQVTLSCSPISGHRSVSWYQQTPGQGLQFLFEYFSETQRNKGNFPGRFSGRQFSNSRSEMNVSTLELGDSALYLCASSLGWTMPRGAYEQYFGPGTRLTVT.

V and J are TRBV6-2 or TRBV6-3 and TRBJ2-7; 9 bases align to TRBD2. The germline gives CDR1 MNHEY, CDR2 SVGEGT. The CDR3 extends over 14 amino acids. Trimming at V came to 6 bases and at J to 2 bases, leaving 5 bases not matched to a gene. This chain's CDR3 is CASRNSGSAYEQYF. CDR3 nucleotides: TGTGCCAGCAGAAATAGCGGGAGTGCCTACGAGCAGTACTTC.

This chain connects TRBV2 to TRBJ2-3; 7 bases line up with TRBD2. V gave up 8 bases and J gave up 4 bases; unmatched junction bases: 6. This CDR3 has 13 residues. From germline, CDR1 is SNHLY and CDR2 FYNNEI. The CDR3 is CASQRDVADTQYF. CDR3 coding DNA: TGTGCCAGCCAGCGGGACGTCGCAGATACGCAGTATTTT.

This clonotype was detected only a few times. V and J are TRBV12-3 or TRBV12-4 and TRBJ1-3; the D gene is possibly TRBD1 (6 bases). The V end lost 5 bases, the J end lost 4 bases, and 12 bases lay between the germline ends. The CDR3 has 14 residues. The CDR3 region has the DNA TGTGCCAGCAGTGATACAGGGCCCGGAAACACCATATATTTT. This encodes CASSDTGPGNTIYF.

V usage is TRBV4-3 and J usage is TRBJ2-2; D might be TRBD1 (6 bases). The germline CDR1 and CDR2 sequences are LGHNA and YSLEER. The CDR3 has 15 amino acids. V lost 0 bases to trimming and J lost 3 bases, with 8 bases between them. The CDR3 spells CASSQEDRYTGELFF. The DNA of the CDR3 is TGCGCCAGCAGCCAAGAGGACAGATACACCGGGGAGCTGTTTTTT.

The CDR3 spells CASIIRGKSSYNEQFF. The CDR3 DNA follows: TGTGCCAGCATCATCAGGGGGAAGAGCTCCTACAATGAGCAGTTCTTC. V and J are TRBV21-1 and TRBJ2-1; TRBD1, as called in the table, went unchecked against the DNA. TRBV21-1 is a pseudogene segment. CDR3 length: 16 residues.

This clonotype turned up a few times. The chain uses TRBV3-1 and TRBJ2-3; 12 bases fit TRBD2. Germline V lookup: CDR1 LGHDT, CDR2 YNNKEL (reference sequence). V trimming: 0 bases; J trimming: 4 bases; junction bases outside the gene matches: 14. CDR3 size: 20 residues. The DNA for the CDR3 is TGTGCCAGCAGCCAAGATTGGGCTAGCGGGGGGGCCGGTGCAGCAGATACGCAGTATTTT. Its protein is CASSQDWASGGAGAADTQYF.